One sample yielded the 29 T cell receptor delta chains listed below, sequenced in a study of gamma-delta T cells after stem cell transplantation (dated by TCRdb to 2016 to 2017). Libraries came from RT-PCR. The sample was run on an Illumina MiSeq. TCRdb reran clone calling on the public reads with CATT; rows sharing one DNA sequence were then combined. The sample table records some 2,400 delta-chain clones; 2% to 3% of these occur just once. Approximately 18% of the sample is in the top ten clones. Sequencing was done on a sample of gamma-delta T cells. Receptors originate from a human donor. It is not recorded whose cells these are; they may come from a transplant donor.

This clone has a handful of counts. This chain connects TRDV2 to TRDJ1, with 12 nucleotides matching TRDD3. This CDR3 has 19 residues. Trimming removed 0 bases from V and 2 bases from J; junction bases left unmatched: 12. The germline CDR1 and CDR2 sequences are GEAIGNYY and EKD. The CDR3 DNA is TGTGCCTGTGACACCGCATCCACTGGGGGATACACCTTTACCGATAAACTCATCTTT. It yields the protein CACDTASTGGYTFTDKLIF.

Comment on this clone: This clone may be a read error of a much larger clone one base away. The chain carries TRDV2 and TRDJ1, with 9 bases lining up with TRDD3. V lost 2 bases, J lost 4 bases, and 10 bases stayed unmatched. Germline loops: CDR1 GEAIGNYY, CDR2 EKD. The CDR3 length is 16 residues. CDR3 in DNA: TGTGCCTGTGACAGCCTGGGGGATGACGGAGGCGATAAACTCATCTTT. Its translation is CACDSLGDDGGDKLIF.

A note on this clone: A read error likely explains why the TCRdb protein, taken from a much larger clone, differs from this DNA's translation at residue 5; the protein shown is translated from the DNA. The chain has TRDV2 and TRDJ1; 10 nucleotides align to TRDD3. The CDR3 loop spans 19 amino acids. Germline V gives CDR1 GEAIGNYY, CDR2 EKD. With 2 bases clipped from V and 0 bases from J, the junction kept 14 bases outside the gene matches. The CDR3 loop reads CACDIVRTGGSRYTDKLIF. Written as DNA, the CDR3 is TGTGCCTGTGACATCGTTCGTACTGGGGGATCTAGGTACACCGATAAACTCATCTTT.

This clone is labeled as large. The sample contains more than one DNA sequence encoding this CDR3. This chain links TRDV2 with TRDJ1; 10 bases align to TRDD3. J lost 0 bases, V lost 0 bases, and 6 bases had no gene match. Germline CDR1 and CDR2: GEAIGNYY and EKD. The CDR3 length is 17 residues. CDR3 sequence: CACDTLTGGFDTDKLIF. CDR3 bases: TGTGCCTGTGACACCCTCACTGGGGGATTCGACACCGATAAACTCATCTTT.

A few counts support this clone. This could be a read error, since a much larger clone is one nucleotide away. This chain connects TRDV2 to TRDJ3; 11 bases line up with TRDD3. CDR3 length equals 22 residues. The germline V gene encodes CDR1 GEAIGNYY and CDR2 EKD. CDR3: CACDTPNSGGYQSSWDTRQMIF. The CDR3 DNA reads as TGTGCCTGTGACACTCCCAACTCTGGGGGATACCAAAGCTCCTGGGACACCCGACAGATGATTTTC.

A remark on this clone: A read error is possible here, since a much larger clone lies one base away. The chain has TRDV2 and TRDJ3; TRDD3 agrees at 7 bases. Germline V gives CDR1 GEAIGNYY, CDR2 EKD. The CDR3 has 18 amino acids. V dropped 5 bases and J dropped 0; count of bases not matched to a gene: 9. The CDR3 is CACGTGDASSWDTRQMFF. The CDR3 DNA follows: TGTGCCTGTGGCACTGGGGATGCGAGCTCCTGGGACACCCGACAGATGTTTTTC.

The CDR3 sequence is CACDTVHPMGDTWTDKLIF. CDR3 in DNA: TGTGCCTGTGACACCGTACACCCCATGGGGGATACGTGGACCGATAAACTCATCTTT. This chain joins TRDV2 and TRDJ1, with TRDD3 identical over 11 bases. No J segment appears in TCRdb, so it was assigned here by matching the sequence to germline. CDR1 GEAIGNYY and CDR2 EKD come from the germline V gene. The CDR3 runs to 19 residues. V trimming: 0 bases; J trimming: 2 bases; junction bases outside the gene matches: 13.

Of note for this clone: This sequence is one base from a far larger clone and is likely a read error. V and J are TRDV2 and TRDJ1, with TRDD3 identical over 12 bases. The CDR3 consists of 16 residues. Looked up from germline, CDR1 is GEAIGNYY and CDR2 is EKD. The CDR3 here is CACDTLGDTDTDKPIF. DNA of the CDR3: TGTGCCTGTGACACCCTGGGGGATACGGACACCGATAAACCCATCTTT.

By sample fraction, this clone is medium-sized. The V call is TRDV2, the J call TRDJ1; 8 positions match TRDD3. Germline CDR1 GEAIGNYY, CDR2 EKD. CDR3 size: 16 residues. The V segment lost 0 bases and the J segment 2 bases; nucleotides outside the gene matches: 7. The CDR3 DNA reads as TGTGCCTGTGACACCGGCTGGGGGAGAACAACCGATAAACTCATCTTT. Protein sequence: CACDTGWGRTTDKLIF.

This clone is labeled as medium-sized. This chain connects TRDV2 to TRDJ1; 8 bases align to TRDD3. This CDR3 contains 16 residues. V shed 1 base, J shed 2 bases, and the junction held 8 bases outside the gene matches. CDR1 is GEAIGNYY, CDR2 EKD, per germline. The CDR3 is CACDTVGDFETDKLIF. CDR3 nucleotide sequence: TGTGCCTGTGACACGGTGGGGGATTTTGAAACCGATAAACTCATCTTT.

The rearrangement links TRDV2 to TRDJ1; TRDD3 agrees at 11 bases. V shed 0 bases, J shed 1 base, and the junction held 6 bases outside the gene matches. CDR1 and CDR2 (germline): GEAIGNYY, EKD. CDR3 length: 17 amino acids. This chain's CDR3 is CACDTMGDTGGTDKLIF. The CDR3 DNA is TGTGCCTGTGACACCATGGGGGATACGGGGGGCACCGATAAACTCATCTTT.

Regarding this clone: Other DNA sequences of this sample code for an identical CDR3. The gene calls are TRDV2 and TRDJ1; D might be TRDD3 (5 bases). V was clipped by 1 base and J by 0 bases, with 20 bases between them. Germline loops: CDR1 GEAIGNYY, CDR2 EKD. The CDR3 loop spans 18 amino acids. The CDR3 spells CACDTVTGGSSYTDKLIF. Written as DNA, the CDR3 is TGTGCCTGTGACACGGTGACTGGAGGATCCTCGTACACCGATAAACTCATCTTT.

This clone is categorized as large. The chain is built from TRDV2 and TRDJ1, with 7 bases fitting TRDD3. The CDR3 totals 19 residues. In germline, CDR1 is GEAIGNYY, CDR2 EKD. Trimming cost V 0 bases and J 3 bases; bases outside gene matches: 18. The CDR3 sequence: CACDTVLRARGYGPDKLIF. The CDR3 DNA sequence: TGTGCCTGTGACACCGTTCTGAGGGCTAGAGGATACGGGCCCGATAAACTCATCTTT.

This clone is large by share. Other DNA sequences in this sample translate to the same CDR3. V gene TRDV2 combines with J gene TRDJ1, with no clear D. Deletions cut 6 bases from V and 4 bases from J, with 14 bases between. The CDR3 has 13 amino acids. CDR1 is GEAIGNYY and CDR2 is EKD in the germline V gene. CDR3 DNA: TGTGCCTGTTCTCCACTGCGCCTCGATAAACTCATCTTT. Protein: CACSPLRLDKLIF.

With regard to this clone: The protein TCRdb gives is from a much larger clone and does not agree with this DNA's translation at residue 12, likely a read error; the protein shown here comes from the DNA. V is TRDV2 and J is TRDJ1, with TRDD3 identical over 8 bases. CDR3 length: 19 amino acids. Per germline, CDR1 GEAIGNYY and CDR2 EKD. The junction had 14 bases not matched to a gene; V was cut back by 0 bases and J by 0 bases. The CDR3 coding sequence is TGTGCCTGTGACACCGTAGCTGGGGGAGCCGACTCGTACACCGATAAACTCATCTTT. Translated, it gives CACDTVAGGADSYTDKLIF.

This clone occurred a few times. The chain carries TRDV2 and TRDJ1, with 9 bases that match TRDD3. This CDR3 is 14 amino acids long. Germline trimming cut 2 bases from V and 2 bases from J; bases unmatched to any gene: 2. Per germline, CDR1 GEAIGNYY and CDR2 EKD. The DNA of the CDR3 is TGTGCCTGTGACAGCCTGGGGGATACCGATAAACTCATCTTT. Its translation is CACDSLGDTDKLIF.

With regard to this clone: The protein given by TCRdb reflects a much larger clone and differs at residue 17 from this DNA's translation, likely from a read error; the protein shown is the DNA's translation. V is TRDV2 and J is TRDJ1; 9 nucleotides line up with TRDD3. Germline V gene sequence: CDR1 GEAIGNYY, CDR2 EKD. CDR3 length: 19 residues. CDR3 DNA sequence: TGTGCCTGTGACACCGTGACTGGGGGACCCTATGAACGTACCGATAAACCCATCTTT. Protein product: CACDTVTGGPYERTDKPIF.

This clone is labeled as medium-sized. A far larger clone is just one base off, so this is likely a read error. The sample carries other DNA sequences with the same CDR3. The J gene is TRDJ3, the V gene TRDV2; D not resolved. Trimming removed 0 bases from V and 0 bases from J, with 11 bases in between. Looked up from germline, CDR1 is GEAIGNYY and CDR2 is EKD. The CDR3 loop spans 18 amino acids. In DNA, the CDR3 is TGTGCCTGTGACACCGCGTCCCCTAGCTCCTGGGACACCCGACAGATGTTTTTC. The encoded protein is CACDTASPSSWDTRQMFF.

This clone was observed a few times. With only one base between it and a far larger clone, this is likely a read error. The J gene is TRDJ3, the V gene TRDV2; the D gene is possibly TRDD3 (6 bases). The germline gives CDR1 GEAIGNYY, CDR2 EKD. The CDR3 runs 17 residues. CDR3 loop: CACDTVLGGWDARQMFF. In DNA form, the CDR3 reads TGTGCCTGTGACACAGTACTGGGAGGCTGGGACGCCCGACAGATGTTTTTC.

The rearrangement joins TRDV2 to TRDJ1; 9 positions agree with TRDD3. Losses at the gene ends were 0 bases for V and 0 bases for J; bases not matched to a gene: 25. The CDR3 has 23 amino acids. Germline values: CDR1 GEAIGNYY, CDR2 EKD. For the CDR3, the DNA is TGTGCCTGTGACACCGTCGCCCTTAGGCTGGGGGATCTCTCCCCCTCGTACACCGATAAACTCATCTTT. Translated, it gives CACDTVALRLGDLSPSYTDKLIF.

To note about this clone: This sample also contains other DNA sequences that code for the same CDR3. The chain couples TRDV2 to TRDJ2; 9 positions agree with TRDD3. The ends lost 3 bases at V and 2 bases at J; junction bases unmatched: 9. CDR3 length equals 17 residues. Germline-derived CDR1 and CDR2 are GEAIGNYY and EKD. The CDR3 coding sequence is TGTGCCTGTGACCCCGTACTGGGGGACGCATTGACAGCACAACTCTTCTTT. Translation gives CACDPVLGDALTAQLFF.

Only a few counts were recorded for this clone. A read error may be the cause here, since a much bigger clone is one base away. The sample has other DNA sequences that encode this CDR3 too. This chain connects TRDV2 to TRDJ1; no clear D. Germline V gene sequence: CDR1 GEAIGNYY, CDR2 EKD. V was cut by 4 bases and J by 1 base, with 9 bases left in between. The CDR3 consists of 13 residues. The CDR3 is CACDPLVTDKLIF. The CDR3 DNA sequence: TGTGCCTGTGATCCCCTGGTCACCGATAAACTCATCTTT.

There are a few counts of this clone. The V call is TRDV2, the J call TRDJ1; TRDD3 agrees at 12 bases. CDR3 length: 17 residues. Looked up from germline, CDR1 is GEAIGNYY and CDR2 is EKD. With V trimmed by 2 bases and J by 3 bases, 9 bases remained unmatched. DNA for the CDR3: TGTGCCTGTGACAACCTGGGGGATACGAGGGACGCCGATAAACTCATCTTT. It is translated as CACDNLGDTRDADKLIF.

J is TRDJ3 and V is TRDV2, with TRDD3 matching 9 bases. The length of the CDR3 is 19 residues. Germline V gene lookup returns CDR1 GEAIGNYY and CDR2 EKD. Losses at the gene ends were 0 bases for V and 1 base for J; bases not matched to a gene: 6. The CDR3 DNA follows: TGTGCCTGTGACACCCCTGGGGGATCTGGTTCCTGGGACACCCGACAGATGTTTTTC. Translated, it gives CACDTPGGSGSWDTRQMFF.

This clone has only a few counts. A read error is possible here, since a much larger clone lies one base away. The V gene is TRDV2, the J gene TRDJ1; D remains unclear. The V gene's germline CDR1 is GEAIGNYY and CDR2 EKD. This CDR3 spans 16 amino acids. V gave up 5 bases and J gave up 3 bases, with 21 bases separating them. CDR3 DNA sequence: TGTGCCTGTGGCAGTATTGTCACCCGTTGGGCCGATAAACTCATCTTT. Protein: CACGSIVTRWADKLIF.

This clone has only a few counts. The rearrangement links TRDV2 to TRDJ1; 9 positions match TRDD3. In germline, CDR1 is GEAIGNYY, CDR2 EKD. J was trimmed by 0 bases and V by 3 bases; bases with no gene match: 7. The CDR3 sequence is 16 residues long. The CDR3 DNA is TGTGCCTGTGACGAGGTACTGGGGGAGTACACCGATAAACTCATCTTT. Translating gives CACDEVLGEYTDKLIF.

This clone is deemed medium-sized. The chain carries TRDV2 and TRDJ1, with D unclear. V was trimmed by 0 bases and J by 0 bases, leaving 10 bases between them. CDR1 is GEAIGNYY and CDR2 is EKD in the germline V gene. The CDR3 loop spans 15 amino acids. Written as DNA, the CDR3 is TGTGCCTGTGACACCGTTTCCCAGTACACCGATAAACTCATCTTT. Translated, it gives CACDTVSQYTDKLIF.

This clone was picked up a small number of times. Only one base separates this from a far larger clonotype, so it likely reflects a read error. The chain uses TRDV2 and TRDJ1; 8 bases fit TRDD3. Germline assignment: CDR1 GEAIGNYY and CDR2 EKD. The CDR3 sequence is 16 residues long. V lost 3 bases and J lost 0; bases outside the gene matches: 8. This CDR3 reads CACDSLGDQDTDKLIF. The CDR3 nucleotides are TGTGCCTGTGACTCCCTGGGGGACCAGGACACCGATAAACTCATCTTT.

The table lists this clone with a few counts. Given a far larger clone just one base away, this is likely a sequencing read error. The chain carries TRDV2 and TRDJ3, with a tentative D call TRDD3 (6 bases). CDR1 and CDR2 from the germline V gene are GEAIGNYY and EKD. The CDR3 totals 18 residues. CDR3 amino acids: CACDTASPSSWGTRQMFF. Here the CDR3 DNA reads TGTGCCTGTGACACCGCGTCTCCTAGCTCCTGGGGCACCCGACAGATGTTTTTC.